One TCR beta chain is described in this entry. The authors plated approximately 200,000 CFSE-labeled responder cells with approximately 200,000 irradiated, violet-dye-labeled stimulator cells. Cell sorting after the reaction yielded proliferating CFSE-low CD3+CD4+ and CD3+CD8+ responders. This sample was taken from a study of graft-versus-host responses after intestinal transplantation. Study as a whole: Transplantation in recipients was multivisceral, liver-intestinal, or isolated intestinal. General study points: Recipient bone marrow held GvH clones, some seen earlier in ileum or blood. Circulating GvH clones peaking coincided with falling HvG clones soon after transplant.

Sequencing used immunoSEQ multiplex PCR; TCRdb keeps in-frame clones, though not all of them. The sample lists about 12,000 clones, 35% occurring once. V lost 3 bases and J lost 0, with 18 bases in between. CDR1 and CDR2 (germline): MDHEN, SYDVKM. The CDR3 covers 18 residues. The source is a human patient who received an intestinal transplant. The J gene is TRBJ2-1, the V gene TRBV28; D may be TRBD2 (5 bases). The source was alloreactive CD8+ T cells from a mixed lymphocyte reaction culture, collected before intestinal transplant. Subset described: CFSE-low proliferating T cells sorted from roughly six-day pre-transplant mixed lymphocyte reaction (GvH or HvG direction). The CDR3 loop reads CASSFPFQRSSSYNEQFF. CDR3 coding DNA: TGTGCCAGCAGTTTCCCCTTTCAGCGGTCCTCCTCCTACAATGAGCAGTTCTTC.